The T cell receptor beta chain under discussion was sequenced for a study of blood T cell repertoires in COVID-19. Background on the study: The United States, Italy and Spain provided the acute and convalescent COVID-19 samples. PBMCs, B-cell-depleted T cells, or T cells were the source of the cDNA or gDNA that made up the material.

In the study's own analysis: Scientists estimated how many nucleated cells there were by amplifying reference gene primers. Libraries were prepared by immunoSEQ multiplex PCR; TCRdb keeps only in-frame clonotypes and omits some of them. The DNA was the basis for D and trimming; V, J and clone size are from that table. The table has about 330,000 clones, about 87% seen once; the top ten hold under 6%. Study members were between about 18 and 100 years old and lived in some 22 US regions. Germline-derived CDR1 and CDR2 are WNHNN and SYGVQD (reference sequence). The CDR3 is 13 residues long. The ends lost 6 bases at V and 7 bases at J; junction bases unmatched: 5.

The chain combines TRBV10-1 with TRBJ2-2; 7 bases agree with TRBD2. The source of this sequence is a man aged 25 to 40 who had recovered from COVID-19. Sequenced: PBMCs or T cells enriched from blood (not recorded which). The CDR3 nucleotides read TGCGCCAGCAGCGTTGGACTAGTCGGGGAGCTGTTTTTT. As protein: CASSVGLVGELFF.